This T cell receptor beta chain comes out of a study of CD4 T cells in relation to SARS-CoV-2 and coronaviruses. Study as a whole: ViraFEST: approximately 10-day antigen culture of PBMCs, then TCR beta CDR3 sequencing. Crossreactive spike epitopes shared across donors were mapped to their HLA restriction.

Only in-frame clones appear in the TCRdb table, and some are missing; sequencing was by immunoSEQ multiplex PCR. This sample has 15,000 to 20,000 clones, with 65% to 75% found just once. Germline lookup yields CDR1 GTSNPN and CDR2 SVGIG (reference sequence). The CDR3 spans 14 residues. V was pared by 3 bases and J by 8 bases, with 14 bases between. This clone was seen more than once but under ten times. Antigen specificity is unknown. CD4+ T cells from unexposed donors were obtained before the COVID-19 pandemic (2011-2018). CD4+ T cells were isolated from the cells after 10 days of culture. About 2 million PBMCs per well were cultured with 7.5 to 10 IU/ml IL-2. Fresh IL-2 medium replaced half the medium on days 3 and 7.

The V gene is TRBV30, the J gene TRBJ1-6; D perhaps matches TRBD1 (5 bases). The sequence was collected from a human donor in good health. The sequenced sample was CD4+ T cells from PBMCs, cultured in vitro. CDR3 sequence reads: CAWRGDHDDSPLHF. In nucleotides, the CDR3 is TGTGCCTGGAGAGGGGATCATGATGATTCACCCCTCCACTTT.